This T cell receptor beta chain emerged from a study of shared clonotypes between healthy human individuals. Assay used: immunoSEQ multiplex PCR; TCRdb lists only in-frame clones, some missing. Of millions of clones in the sample, 95% were seen once. The length of the CDR3 is 14 residues. Looked up from germline, CDR1 is GTSNPN and CDR2 is SVGIG (reference sequence). V gave up 1 base and J gave up 3 bases; unmatched junction bases: 1. The chain recombines TRBV30 with TRBJ2-1; TRBD1 matches at 9 bases. This clonotype was sampled from a man between 18 and 29 years old in good health. The sequenced sample consisted of naive CD4+ T cells sorted from blood. Subset: CD45RA+ positively selected. The CDR3 region has the DNA TGTGCCTGGAGTGAGGGACAGGGCTACAATGAGCAGTTCTTC. This gives the protein CAWSEGQGYNEQFF.